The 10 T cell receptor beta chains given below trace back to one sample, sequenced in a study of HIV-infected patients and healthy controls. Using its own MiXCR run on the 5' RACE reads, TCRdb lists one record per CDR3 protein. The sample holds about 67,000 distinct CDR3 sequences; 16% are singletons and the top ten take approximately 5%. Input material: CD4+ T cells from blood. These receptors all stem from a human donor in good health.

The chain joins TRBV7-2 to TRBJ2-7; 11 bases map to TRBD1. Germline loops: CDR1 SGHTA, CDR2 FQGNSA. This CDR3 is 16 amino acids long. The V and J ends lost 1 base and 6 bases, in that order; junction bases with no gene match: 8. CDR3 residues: CASSLVSGTGGSEQYF. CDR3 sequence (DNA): TGTGCCAGCAGCTTAGTATCGGGGACAGGGGGTAGCGAGCAGTACTTC. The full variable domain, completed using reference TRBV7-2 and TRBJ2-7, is GAGVSQSPSNKVTEKGKDVELRCDPISGHTALYWYRQSLGQGLEFLIYFQGNSAPDKSGLPSDRFSAERTGGSVSTLTIQRTQQEDSAVYLCASSLVSGTGGSEQYFGPGTRLTVT.

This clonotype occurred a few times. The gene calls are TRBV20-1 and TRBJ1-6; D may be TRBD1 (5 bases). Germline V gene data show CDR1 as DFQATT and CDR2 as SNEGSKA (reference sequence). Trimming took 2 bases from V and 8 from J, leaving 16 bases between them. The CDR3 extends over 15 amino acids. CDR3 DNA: TGCAGTGCTAGACAGCTAACAGGTTCCTATTCACCCCTCCACTTT. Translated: CSARQLTGSYSPLHF.

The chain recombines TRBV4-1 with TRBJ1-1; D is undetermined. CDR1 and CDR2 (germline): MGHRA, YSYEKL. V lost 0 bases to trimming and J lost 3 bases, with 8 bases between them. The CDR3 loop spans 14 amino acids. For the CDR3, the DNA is TGCGCCAGCAGCCAAGAGGGCAGGTACACTGAAGCTTTCTTT. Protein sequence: CASSQEGRYTEAFF.

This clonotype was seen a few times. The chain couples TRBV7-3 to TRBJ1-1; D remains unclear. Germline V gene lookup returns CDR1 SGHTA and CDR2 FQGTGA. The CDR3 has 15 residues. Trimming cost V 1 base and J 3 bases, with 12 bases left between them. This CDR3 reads CASSLSNERHTEAFF. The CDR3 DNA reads TGTGCCAGCAGCTTAAGTAATGAGAGACACACTGAAGCTTTCTTT.

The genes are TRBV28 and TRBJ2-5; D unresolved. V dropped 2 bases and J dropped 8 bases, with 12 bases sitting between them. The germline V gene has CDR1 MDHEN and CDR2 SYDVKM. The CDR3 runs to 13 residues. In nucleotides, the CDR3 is TGTGCCAGCAGTTTACGGACCCTGAGCACCCAGTACTTC. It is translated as CASSLRTLSTQYF.

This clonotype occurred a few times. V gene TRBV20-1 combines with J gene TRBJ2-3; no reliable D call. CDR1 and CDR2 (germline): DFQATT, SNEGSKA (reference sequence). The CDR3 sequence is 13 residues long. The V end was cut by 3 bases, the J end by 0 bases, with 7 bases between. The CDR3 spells CSARSASTDTQYF. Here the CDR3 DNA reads TGCAGTGCTAGGTCCGCGAGCACAGATACGCAGTATTTT.

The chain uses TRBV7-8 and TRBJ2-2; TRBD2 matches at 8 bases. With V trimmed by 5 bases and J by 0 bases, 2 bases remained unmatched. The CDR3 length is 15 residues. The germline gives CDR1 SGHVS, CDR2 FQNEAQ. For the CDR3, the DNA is TGTGCCAGCAGCAGTAGCGGGGCGAACACCGGGGAGCTGTTTTTT. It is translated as CASSSSGANTGELFF.

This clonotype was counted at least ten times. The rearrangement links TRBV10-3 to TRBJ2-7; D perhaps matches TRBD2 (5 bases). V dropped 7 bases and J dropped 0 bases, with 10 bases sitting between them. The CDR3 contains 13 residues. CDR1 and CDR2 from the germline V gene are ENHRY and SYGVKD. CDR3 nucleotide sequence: TGTGCCATCACCGATGGACTCTCCTACGAGCAGTACTTC. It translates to CAITDGLSYEQYF.

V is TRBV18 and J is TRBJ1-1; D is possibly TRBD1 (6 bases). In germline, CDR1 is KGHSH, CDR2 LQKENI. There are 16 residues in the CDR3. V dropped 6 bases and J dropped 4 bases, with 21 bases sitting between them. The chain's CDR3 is CASSPSARGHITEAFF. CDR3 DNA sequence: TGTGCCAGCTCCCCCTCGGCCAGGGGACACATCACTGAAGCTTTCTTT. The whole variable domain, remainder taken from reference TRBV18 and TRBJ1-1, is NAGVMQNPRHLVRRRGQEARLRCSPMKGHSHVYWYRQLPEEGLKFMVYLQKENIIDESGMPKERFSAEFPKEGPSILRIQQVVRGDSAAYFCASSPSARGHITEAFFGQGTRLTVV.

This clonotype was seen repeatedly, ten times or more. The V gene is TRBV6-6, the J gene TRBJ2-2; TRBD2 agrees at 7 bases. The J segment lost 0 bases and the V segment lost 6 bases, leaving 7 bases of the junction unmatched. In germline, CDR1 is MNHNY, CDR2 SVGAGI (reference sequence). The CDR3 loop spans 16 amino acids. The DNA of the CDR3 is TGTGCCAGCAGCCGAACCGGGACTACGAACACCGGGGAGCTGTTTTTT. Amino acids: CASSRTGTTNTGELFF.